This T cell receptor beta chain was retrieved from a study of T-cell reconstitution after alpha-beta-depleted transplantation in children. Findings and caveats of the study: Most T-cell counts and diversity one year after the transplant came from T cells that were newly produced. Where some patients showed high TCRbeta diversity at day 60, it came from recipient T cells and thymic progenitors that had survived. Two months or so post-transplant, alpha-beta T cells reportedly derived from several hundred expanded graft clones.

The CDR3 length is 14 residues. Germline CDR1 reads SGHAT; CDR2 reads FQDESV (reference sequence). With 5 bases removed from V and 8 bases from J, the gap between germline ends came to 16 bases. Construction of the TCRbeta library involved unique molecular identifiers. TCRdb reprocessed the PCR reads with MiXCR, giving one entry per CDR3 protein. The data contain some 550,000 distinct CDR3 sequences, roughly 23% of them singletons. The table lists this clonotype with a count of one. Its antigen is as yet unknown. The starting material was PBMCs, mostly from graft donor cells, obtained 360 days after TCRalphabeta/CD19-depleted stem cell transplant. The chain links TRBV11-1 to TRBJ2-1; D is unclear. The TCR sequence derives from a boy under three years old who had a stem cell transplant for acute myeloid leukemia, so the T cells may come from the graft donor. CDR3 coding DNA: TGTGCCAGCAGCCCTCTATCCGTCGGGCATGAGCAGTTCTTC. Protein sequence: CASSPLSVGHEQFF.